What follows are 29 T cell receptor beta chains derived from one specimen sequenced in a study of blood T cell repertoires in COVID-19 (dated by TCRdb to 2020 to 2022). The library was generated by the immunoSEQ multiplex PCR assay. TCRdb's version of the immuneACCESS table is confined to in-frame rearrangements and falls short of the full clone set. An unresolved V gene accounts for under half of the shortfall where checked; the remainder is of unknown origin. A total of 210,000 or so clones appear in this sample, around 85% of them only once. The ten largest clones capture 2% to 2.5% of the sample. Specimen: peripheral blood. The receptors come from a woman between 45 and 65 years old with acute or convalescent COVID-19.

The V and J genes are TRBV6-6 and TRBJ1-5, with a possible D match to TRBD1 (6 bases). The germline CDR1 and CDR2 sequences are MNHNY and SVGAGI (reference sequence). The CDR3 runs to 14 residues. Deletions cut 3 bases from V and 4 bases from J, with 10 bases between. As DNA, the CDR3 is TGTGCCAGCAGTTATCGACAGGAAAATCAGCCCCAGCATTTT. The encoded protein is CASSYRQENQPQHF.

The chain recombines TRBV5-4 with TRBJ2-3, with D perhaps TRBD2 (6 bases). The CDR3 extends over 13 amino acids. V lost 10 bases to trimming and J lost 0 bases, with 12 bases between them. Germline lookup yields CDR1 SGHNT and CDR2 YYREEE (reference sequence). CDR3 sequence: CASQRASTDTQYF. CDR3 in DNA: TGTGCCTCCCAGCGGGCGAGCACAGATACGCAGTATTTT.

This clone was counted a single time. J is TRBJ2-4 and V is TRBV14; weak D call: TRBD1 (6 bases). The CDR3 runs 15 residues. V lost 8 bases, J lost 4 bases, and 18 bases lay in between. CDR1 and CDR2 (germline): SGHDN, FVKESK. Written as DNA, the CDR3 is TGTGCCAGCTCCCCCAGAGGGCAGGGGAAAAACATTCAGTACTTC. The encoded protein is CASSPRGQGKNIQYF.

V usage is TRBV6-5 and J usage is TRBJ2-2; no firm D call. The CDR3 totals 14 residues. CDR1 is MNHEY, CDR2 SVGAGI, per germline. V shed 6 bases and J shed 1 base, with 9 bases lying between them. CDR3 coding DNA: TGTGCCAGCAGACCCGGTGAGAACACCGGGGAGCTGTTTTTT. Translation: CASRPGENTGELFF.

On this clone itself: It is likely a read error, because the conserved phenylalanine at the end of the CDR3 is missing. The DNA is omitted, as the CDR3 cannot be located on it reliably, and the CDR3 follows TCRdb's listing. The chain employs TRBV2 and TRBJ1-2. Germline V CDR1 and CDR2: SNHLY, FYNNEI. The CDR3 has 13 residues if both end residues are counted. CDR3 loop: CASSEELGSPSFS.

The chain joins TRBV4-1 to TRBJ2-3; 8 bases line up with TRBD1. Germline V gene sequence: CDR1 MGHRA, CDR2 YSYEKL. The CDR3 spans 17 residues. The ends lost 1 base at V and 6 bases at J; junction bases unmatched: 12. The CDR3 nucleotides are TGCGCCAGCAGCCAAGTCCAGGGGGCCTCGCCGTCGGATACGCAGTATTTT. Protein: CASSQVQGASPSDTQYF.

The chain combines TRBV4-3 with TRBJ2-3, with D hard to call. Trimming took 6 bases from V and 1 from J, leaving 8 bases between them. The CDR3 has 13 amino acids. CDR1 and CDR2 from the germline V gene are LGHNA and YSLEER. In nucleotides, the CDR3 is TGCGCCAGCAGAGGTGGAGGCACAGATACGCAGTATTTT. Protein: CASRGGGTDTQYF.

The rearrangement joins TRBV12-5 to TRBJ1-6; perhaps TRBD1 as D (5 bases). The germline CDR1 and CDR2 sequences are LGHNT and FRNRAP. This CDR3 region has 13 residues. The germline V and J ends were trimmed by 5 bases and 8 bases, with 10 bases remaining between them. The CDR3, as DNA: TGTGCTAGTGGTGGGGACTCTGATTCACCCCTCCACTTT. Residues: CASGGDSDSPLHF. Full variable domain (remainder filled in from reference TRBV12-5 and TRBJ1-6): DARVTQTPRHKVTEMGQEVTMRCQPILGHNTVFWYRQTMMQGLELLAYFRNRAPLDDSGMPKDRFSAEMPDATLATLKIQPSEPRDSAVYFCASGGDSDSPLHFGNGTRLTVT.

The CDR3 bases are TGTGCCAGCAGCGTCTTTTTTACAGAAGAGACCCAGTACTTC. Encoded protein: CASSVFFTEETQYF. The rearrangement links TRBV7-7 to TRBJ2-5; D ambiguous. The CDR3 has 14 amino acids. CDR1 is SSHAT and CDR2 is FNYEAQ in the germline V gene (reference sequence). Trimming left V 5 bases short and J 3 bases short, with 13 bases between. Looking up the rest from reference TRBV7-7 and TRBJ2-5 gives the full variable domain: GAGVSQSPRYKVTKRGQDVTLRCDPISSHATLYWYQQALGQGPEFLTYFNYEAQPDKSGLPSDRFSAERPEGSISTLTIQRTEQRDSAMYRCASSVFFTEETQYFGPGTRLLVL.

The chain uses TRBV11-2 and TRBJ2-1, with TRBD2 as a possible D gene (6 bases). CDR3 size: 16 residues. V lost 5 bases and J lost 0, with 14 bases in between. Germline V gene data show CDR1 as SGHAT and CDR2 as FQNNGV. The chain's CDR3 is CASSPRTGASYNEQFF. The CDR3 region has the DNA TGTGCCAGCAGCCCGAGGACGGGAGCCTCCTACAATGAGCAGTTCTTC. The full variable domain, completed using reference TRBV11-2 and TRBJ2-1, is EAGVAQSPRYKIIEKRQSVAFWCNPISGHATLYWYQQILGQGPKLLIQFQNNGVVDDSQLPKDRFSAERLKGVDSTLKIQPAKLEDSAVYLCASSPRTGASYNEQFFGPGTRLTVL.

Concerning this clone itself: This specimen includes other DNA sequences encoding the same CDR3. The gene calls are TRBV9 and TRBJ2-1, with 8 bases fitting TRBD1. Germline assignment: CDR1 SGDLS and CDR2 YYNGEE. The CDR3 runs to 14 residues. Trimming removed 4 bases from V and 3 bases from J; junction bases left unmatched: 3. The CDR3 loop is CASSPDRGYNEQFF. In nucleotides, the CDR3 is TGTGCCAGCAGCCCTGACAGGGGCTACAATGAGCAGTTCTTC.

This chain connects TRBV19 to TRBJ2-2, with 8 nucleotides matching TRBD1. Per germline, CDR1 LNHDA and CDR2 SQIVND (reference sequence). The trim removed 5 bases at V and 5 bases at J, leaving 7 bases unmatched. The CDR3 has 15 amino acids. In nucleotides, the CDR3 is TGTGCCAGTAGTTCGGCAGGGGGCTATACCGGGGAGCTGTTTTTT. Protein sequence: CASSSAGGYTGELFF.

The sample holds one count of this clone. V and J are TRBV5-4 and TRBJ2-5; the D gene is possibly TRBD2 (7 bases). The CDR3 contains 14 residues. The V and J ends lost 3 bases and 5 bases respectively, with 14 bases between them. Germline assignment: CDR1 SGHNT and CDR2 YYREEE (reference sequence). CDR3 sequence (DNA): TGTGCCAGCAGCTCGCCGCGGGGGCAGGAGACCCAGTACTTC. It codes for CASSSPRGQETQYF.

This clone is a singleton in its sample. V gene TRBV2 combines with J gene TRBJ2-5; 7 positions match TRBD2. The ends lost 6 bases at V and 4 bases at J; junction bases unmatched: 11. This CDR3 has 15 residues. Per the germline V gene, CDR1 is SNHLY and CDR2 is FYNNEI. The CDR3 nucleotides read TGTGCCAGCAGGGCGACTAGCATCCGGGGAGAGACCCAGTACTTC. It encodes CASRATSIRGETQYF.

J is TRBJ1-2 and V is TRBV7-2; TRBD1 matches at 8 bases. CDR1 SGHTA and CDR2 FQGNSA come from the germline V gene. The CDR3 extends over 14 amino acids. V was clipped by 5 bases and J by 7 bases; unmatched bases: 9. DNA for the CDR3: TGTGCCAGCAGCGCTAGGACAGGGCAGATTGGCTACACCTTC. Its translation: CASSARTGQIGYTF.

This sequence joins TRBV7-9 and TRBJ2-1; D is ambiguous. V gave up 1 base and J gave up 9 bases, with 10 bases separating them. The germline V gene encodes CDR1 SEHNR and CDR2 FQNEAQ (reference sequence). The CDR3 is made up of 13 amino acids. The CDR3 loop is CASSLESDIEQFF. In DNA, the CDR3 is TGTGCCAGCAGCTTAGAATCAGACATTGAGCAGTTCTTC.

V is TRBV19 and J is TRBJ1-4, with 8 bases that match TRBD1. Trimming cost V 7 bases and J 0 bases; bases outside gene matches: 10. CDR1 is LNHDA, CDR2 SQIVND, per germline (reference sequence). CDR3 length: 17 amino acids. The CDR3 here is CASTQDRAYATNEKLFF. CDR3 bases: TGTGCCAGTACCCAGGACAGGGCTTATGCAACTAATGAAAAACTGTTTTTT.

The rearrangement uses TRBV18 and TRBJ1-1; D call uncertain. Germline CDR1 reads KGHSH; CDR2 reads LQKENI. V lost 0 bases and J lost 0, with 11 bases in between. The CDR3 totals 16 residues. The CDR3 here is CASSPPFGNLNTEAFF. Here the CDR3 DNA reads TGTGCCAGCTCACCACCGTTCGGGAACCTGAACACTGAAGCTTTCTTT.

This rearrangement joins TRBV3-1 (or the pseudogene TRBV3-2) to TRBJ1-1; 7 bases match TRBD1. The CDR3 is made up of 15 amino acids. J lost 1 base, V lost 0 bases, and 2 bases had no gene match. Germline V CDR1 and CDR2: LGHDT, YNNKEL (reference sequence). CDR3 protein: CASSQDEGANTEAFF. CDR3 nucleotides: TGTGCCAGCAGCCAAGATGAGGGGGCGAACACTGAAGCTTTCTTT.

This chain joins TRBV7-3 and TRBJ2-3; 8 nucleotides match TRBD2. This CDR3 spans 14 amino acids. Trimming at V came to 3 bases and at J to 1 base, leaving 0 bases not matched to a gene. In germline, CDR1 is SGHTA, CDR2 FQGTGA. CDR3 nucleotides: TGTGCCAGCAGCTTTAGCGGGGGCACAGATACGCAGTATTTT. This codes for CASSFSGGTDTQYF.

This sequence joins TRBV5-8 and TRBJ1-1; the D gene is possibly TRBD1 (6 bases). The V end lost 2 bases, the J end lost 2 bases, and 10 bases lay between the germline ends. The CDR3 has 14 amino acids. From germline, CDR1 is SGHTS and CDR2 YDEGEE. The CDR3 is CASSFGTHNTEAFF. As DNA, the CDR3 is TGTGCCAGCAGCTTTGGGACACATAACACTGAAGCTTTCTTT. The full variable domain, completed using reference TRBV5-8 and TRBJ1-1, is EAGVTQSPTHLIKTRGQQATLRCSPISGHTSVYWYQQALGLGLQFLLWYDEGEERNRGNFPPRFSGRQFPNYSSELNVNALELEDSALYLCASSFGTHNTEAFFGQGTRLTVV.

This chain connects TRBV5-1 to TRBJ2-7; D is undetermined. The CDR3 extends over 14 amino acids. Germline lookup yields CDR1 SGHRS and CDR2 YFSETQ. Trimming took off 0 bases at V and 3 bases at J, with 10 bases between the two ends. The CDR3 DNA reads as TGCGCCAGCAGCTTGGGGGCCTTGCTCTACGAGCAGTACTTC. Its protein product is CASSLGALLYEQYF.

The V gene is TRBV6-5, the J gene TRBJ1-4; D uncertain. The V end lost 7 bases, the J end lost 7 bases, and 19 bases lay between the germline ends. This CDR3 has 15 residues. Germline lookup yields CDR1 MNHEY and CDR2 SVGAGI. The CDR3 sequence is CASNRGGYGSEKLFF. Written as DNA, the CDR3 is TGTGCCAGCAATCGAGGAGGGTACGGTAGTGAAAAACTGTTTTTT.

This chain joins TRBV2 and TRBJ1-2; D is perhaps TRBD1 (6 bases). V shed 1 base and J shed 5 bases, with 11 bases lying between them. This CDR3 is 14 amino acids long. Germline V gives CDR1 SNHLY, CDR2 FYNNEI. CDR3 sequence: CASSEGTGRYGYTF. CDR3 DNA: TGTGCCAGCAGTGAAGGTACAGGGCGGTATGGCTACACCTTC.

The V and J genes are TRBV7-9 and TRBJ2-7, with D maybe TRBD1 (6 bases). The CDR3 covers 15 residues. V dropped 1 base and J dropped 0 bases, with 10 bases sitting between them. Germline V gene data show CDR1 as SEHNR and CDR2 as FQNEAQ (reference sequence). The CDR3 protein is CASSLGQGFSYEQYF. The CDR3 nucleotides are TGTGCCAGCAGCTTAGGGCAGGGGTTCTCCTACGAGCAGTACTTC.

V is TRBV2 and J is TRBJ2-2; D gene ambiguous. The V gene lost 7 bases and the J gene lost 6 bases, with 15 bases spanning the gap. From germline, CDR1 is SNHLY and CDR2 FYNNEI. CDR3 length equals 14 residues. CDR3 coding DNA: TGTGCCAGCACGCTTAGTAATTTACCCGGGGAGCTGTTTTTT. This encodes CASTLSNLPGELFF.

V and J are TRBV6-5 and TRBJ2-3; 16 nucleotides match TRBD2. The CDR3 contains 16 residues. V dropped 4 bases and J dropped 10; count of bases not matched to a gene: 8. CDR1 is MNHEY, CDR2 SVGAGI, per germline. The CDR3 region is CASSSPSGTSGRAQYF. For the CDR3, the DNA is TGTGCCAGCAGTTCCCCTTCCGGGACTAGCGGGAGGGCGCAGTATTTT.

The chain joins TRBV10-3 to TRBJ1-2, with 8 nucleotides matching TRBD1. The CDR3 has 16 residues. Germline trimming cut 11 bases from V and 2 bases from J; bases unmatched to any gene: 16. CDR1 is ENHRY and CDR2 is SYGVKD in the germline V gene. In DNA, the CDR3 is TGTGCCTCCCGAGACAGGGGATTCGAGTTGAACTATGGCTACACCTTC. Translated, it gives CASRDRGFELNYGYTF.

The chain uses TRBV30 and TRBJ2-2; 8 bases line up with TRBD2. CDR3 length equals 14 residues. V trimming: 8 bases; J trimming: 2 bases; junction bases outside the gene matches: 7. Germline V gives CDR1 GTSNPN, CDR2 SVGIG (reference sequence). CDR3 bases: TGTGCCCGGTTAGCGGGGCCTAACACCGGGGAGCTGTTTTTT. Translating it yields CARLAGPNTGELFF.